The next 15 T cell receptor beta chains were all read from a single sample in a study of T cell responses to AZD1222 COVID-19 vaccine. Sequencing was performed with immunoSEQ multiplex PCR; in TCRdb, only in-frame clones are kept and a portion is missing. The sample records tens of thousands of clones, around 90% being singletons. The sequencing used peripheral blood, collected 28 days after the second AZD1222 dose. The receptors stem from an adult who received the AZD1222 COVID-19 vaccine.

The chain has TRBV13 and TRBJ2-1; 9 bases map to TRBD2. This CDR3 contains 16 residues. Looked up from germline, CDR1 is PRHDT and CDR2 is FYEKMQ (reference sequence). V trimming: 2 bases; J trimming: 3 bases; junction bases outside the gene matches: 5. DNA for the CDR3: TGTGCCAGCAGCTTAACAGGTAGCGGGAGCTACAATGAGCAGTTCTTC. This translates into CASSLTGSGSYNEQFF. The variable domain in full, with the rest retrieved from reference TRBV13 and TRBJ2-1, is AAGVIQSPRHLIKEKRETATLKCYPIPRHDTVYWYQQGPGQDPQFLISFYEKMQSDKGSIPDRFSAQQFSDYHSELNMSSLELGDSALYFCASSLTGSGSYNEQFFGPGTRLTVL.

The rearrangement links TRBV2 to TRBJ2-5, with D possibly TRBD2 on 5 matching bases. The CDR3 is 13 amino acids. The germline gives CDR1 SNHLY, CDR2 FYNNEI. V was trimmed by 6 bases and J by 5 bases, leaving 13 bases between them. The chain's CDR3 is CASRDPRVETQYF. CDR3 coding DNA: TGTGCCAGCAGAGACCCGAGGGTGGAGACCCAGTACTTC.

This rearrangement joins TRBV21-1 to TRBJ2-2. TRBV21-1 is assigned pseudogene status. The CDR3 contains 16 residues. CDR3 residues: CASSKKGEQGFGELFF. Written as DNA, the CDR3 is TGTGCCAGCAGCAAAAAAGGGGAGCAGGGATTCGGGGAGCTGTTTTTT.

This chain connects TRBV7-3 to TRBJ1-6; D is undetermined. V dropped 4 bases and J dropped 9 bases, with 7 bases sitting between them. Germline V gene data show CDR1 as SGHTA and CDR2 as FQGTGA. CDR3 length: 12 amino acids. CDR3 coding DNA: TGTGCCAGCAGCTCACCAGGTTCACCCCTCCACTTT. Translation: CASSSPGSPLHF.

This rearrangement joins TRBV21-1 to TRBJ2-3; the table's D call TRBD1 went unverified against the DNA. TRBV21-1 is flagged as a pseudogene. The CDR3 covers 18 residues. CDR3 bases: TGTGCCAGCAGCACCGAGGCCACACAGGGGGCAACCACAGATACGCAGTATTTT. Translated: CASSTEATQGATTDTQYF.

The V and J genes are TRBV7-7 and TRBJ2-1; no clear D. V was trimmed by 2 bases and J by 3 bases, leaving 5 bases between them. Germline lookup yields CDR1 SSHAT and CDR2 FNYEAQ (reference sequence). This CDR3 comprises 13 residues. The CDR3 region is CASSLSSYNEQFF. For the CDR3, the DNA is TGTGCCAGCAGCTTAAGTAGCTACAATGAGCAGTTCTTC.

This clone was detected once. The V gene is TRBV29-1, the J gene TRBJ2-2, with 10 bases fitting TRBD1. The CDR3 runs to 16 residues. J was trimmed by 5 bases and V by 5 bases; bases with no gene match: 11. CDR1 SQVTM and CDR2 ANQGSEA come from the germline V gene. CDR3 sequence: CSVYETGGAVTGELFF. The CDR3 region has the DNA TGCAGCGTTTATGAGACAGGGGGCGCAGTTACCGGGGAGCTGTTTTTT.

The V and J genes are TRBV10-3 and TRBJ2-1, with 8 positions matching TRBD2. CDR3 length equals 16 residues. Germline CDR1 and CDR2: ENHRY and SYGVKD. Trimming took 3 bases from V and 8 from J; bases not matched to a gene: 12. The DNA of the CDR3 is TGTGCCATCAGTGATTCCCTCGGGAGGGCTATAGATGAGCAGTTCTTC. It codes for CAISDSLGRAIDEQFF.

The CDR3 DNA reads as TGTGCCAGCTCACCCGGCACGTGGAACACTGAAGCTTTCTTT. It translates to CASSPGTWNTEAFF. The chain carries TRBV18 and TRBJ1-1; D is ambiguous. V lost 3 bases, J lost 1 base, and 9 bases lay in between. This CDR3 spans 14 amino acids. CDR1 and CDR2 (germline): KGHSH, LQKENI.

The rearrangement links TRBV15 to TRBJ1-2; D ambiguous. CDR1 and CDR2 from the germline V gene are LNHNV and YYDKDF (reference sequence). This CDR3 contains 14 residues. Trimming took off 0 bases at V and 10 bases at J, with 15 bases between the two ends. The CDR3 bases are TGTGCCACCAGCAGAGATACCCAGGTGATGGACTACACCTTC. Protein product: CATSRDTQVMDYTF.

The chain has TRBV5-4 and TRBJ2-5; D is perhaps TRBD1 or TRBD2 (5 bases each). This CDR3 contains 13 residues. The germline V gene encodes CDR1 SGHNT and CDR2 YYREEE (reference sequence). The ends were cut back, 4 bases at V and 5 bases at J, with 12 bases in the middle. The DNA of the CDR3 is TGTGCCAGCAGCAATTGGTGGGGGGAGACCCAGTACTTC. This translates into CASSNWWGETQYF.

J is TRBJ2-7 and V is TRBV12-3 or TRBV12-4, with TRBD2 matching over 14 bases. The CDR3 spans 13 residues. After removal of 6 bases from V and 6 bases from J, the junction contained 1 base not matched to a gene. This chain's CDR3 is CASRGLAGGEQYF. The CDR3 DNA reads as TGTGCCAGCAGAGGACTAGCGGGAGGCGAGCAGTACTTC.

CDR3 nucleotides: TGTGCCAGCAGTTCCGGGGGGGGCGATGAAAAACTGTTTTTT. This encodes CASSSGGGDEKLFF. V usage is TRBV28 and J usage is TRBJ1-4; TRBD1 is a possible D gene (6 bases). The CDR3 totals 14 residues. CDR1 is MDHEN and CDR2 is SYDVKM in the germline V gene. The V end was cut by 4 bases, the J end by 6 bases, with 12 bases between.

The CDR3 here is CASSLNPGGNTIYF. As DNA, the CDR3 is TGTGCCAGCAGCTTAAATCCAGGTGGAAACACCATATATTTT. The rearrangement links TRBV7-3 to TRBJ1-3; no definite D call. The CDR3 contains 14 residues. Trimming pared 1 base from V and 3 bases from J, leaving 7 bases between. The germline CDR1 and CDR2 sequences are SGHTA and FQGTGA.

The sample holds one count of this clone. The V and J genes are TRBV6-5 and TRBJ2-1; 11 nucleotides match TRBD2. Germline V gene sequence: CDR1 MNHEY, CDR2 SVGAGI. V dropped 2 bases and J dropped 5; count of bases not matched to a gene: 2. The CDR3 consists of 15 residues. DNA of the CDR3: TGTGCCAGCAGTTACGGGGGACTAGCGGACAATGAGCAGTTCTTC. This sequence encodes CASSYGGLADNEQFF.